Following are 3 T cell receptor beta chains from one sample sequenced in a study of spatial heterogeneity in lung cancer. Noted time point: sample taken at primary tumor resection. Whole RNA came from tumor, nontumor lung or frozen PBMC and was sequenced without being sorted. TCRdb re-called the 5' RACE reads with MiXCR, one entry per CDR3 protein. The sample contains around 92,000 distinct CDR3 sequences, approximately 12% of which appear only once. The starting material was PBMCs, obtained at surgery. These receptors all stem from a male donor with early-stage non-small cell lung cancer.

DNA of the CDR3: TGCGCCAGCACCCGACGGGGGGACGACGAGCAGTACTTC. Protein product: CASTRRGDDEQYF. The V call is TRBV5-1, the J call TRBJ2-7; 7 nucleotides agree with TRBD2. The CDR3 contains 13 residues. Looked up from germline, CDR1 is SGHRS and CDR2 is YFSETQ. The J segment lost 5 bases and the V segment lost 6 bases, leaving 8 bases of the junction unmatched.

This sequence joins TRBV10-2 and TRBJ1-1; TRBD1 is a possible D gene (5 bases). Trimming took off 2 bases at V and 4 bases at J, with 14 bases between the two ends. Germline CDR1 and CDR2: WSHSY and SAAADI. The CDR3 length is 15 residues. CDR3 in amino acids: CASSESLGGGTEAFF. As DNA, the CDR3 is TGCGCCAGCAGTGAGAGTTTGGGGGGTGGCACTGAAGCTTTCTTT.

This clonotype came up a few times. The chain links TRBV4-3 to TRBJ1-4; D is possibly TRBD1 (6 bases). The germline V gene has CDR1 LGHNA and CDR2 YSLEER. The CDR3 is 15 amino acids. The V and J ends lost 4 bases and 6 bases respectively, with 15 bases between them. CDR3 in DNA: TGCGCCAGCAGCCTACAGGGACCCAGGGATGAAAAACTGTTTTTT. It is translated as CASSLQGPRDEKLFF.